This T cell receptor beta chain was obtained from a study of vaccination and CD4 T cells after COVID-19. In germline, CDR1 is SEHNR, CDR2 FQNEAQ (reference sequence). The CDR3 totals 16 residues. Between the trimmed V and J ends, which lost 4 bases and 4 bases, there was a span of 18 bases. Details on this clonotype: Its antigen is not known.

As for treatment: approximately 11-day PBMC culture with coronavirus spike peptide pools or control peptides (ViraFEST assay). ViraFEST grew antigen-specific T cells using peptide pools, then sequenced TCRs. With about 10 ug/ml peptide pools and roughly 9.8 IU/ml IL-2, PBMCs were cultured at about 1.9 million per well. Researchers used the Oncomine TCR Beta short-read assay to sequence DNA from cultured CD4+ T cells. From the PCR reads, TCRdb called clonotypes with MiXCR, one entry per CDR3 protein. The data show roughly 20,000 distinct CDR3 sequences, around 50% seen once. Sequencing was performed on cultured CD4+ T cells from blood. This clonotype was sampled from a human donor with COVID-19. The gene calls are TRBV7-9 and TRBJ2-3; tentatively, D is TRBD1 (5 bases). The CDR3 protein is CASSWQGFGTADTQYF. The DNA of the CDR3 is TGTGCCAGCAGCTGGCAGGGATTCGGCACTGCAGATACGCAGTATTTT.